The rows below give T cell receptor beta chains drawn from one sample of a study of T-cell reconstitution after alpha-beta-depleted transplantation in children. TCRdb called the PCR reads again in MiXCR, with one record for every CDR3 protein. This table holds roughly 500,000 distinct CDR3 sequences, over 25% found once. The sample consisted of PBMCs from the stem cell graft donor, taken from the stem cell graft. These receptors all stem from a human donor who donated a stem cell graft to a child with aplastic anemia. The CDR3 runs from the conserved cysteine through the conserved F or W. The D gene is left open where the match is weak. Rows give clone size only sometimes, using once, few, many, or a class for an expanded clone.

V gene: TRBV25-1
D gene: TRBD1
J gene: TRBJ1-2
clone size: few
CDR3 protein: CAPRDRSDGYTF
CDR3 DNA: TGTGCCCCACGGGACAGGAGTGATGGCTACACCTTC

V gene: TRBV28
D gene: -
J gene: TRBJ2-7
clone size: -
CDR3 protein: CASSYTGFNEQYF
CDR3 DNA: TGTGCCAGCAGTTATACAGGGTTCAACGAGCAGTACTTC

V gene: TRBV7-9
D gene: -
J gene: TRBJ2-1
clone size: -
CDR3 protein: CASSFGLNEQFF
CDR3 DNA: TGTGCCAGCAGCTTCGGGCTCAATGAGCAGTTCTTC

V gene: TRBV7-3
D gene: TRBD2
J gene: TRBJ2-2
clone size: once
CDR3 protein: CASSPHDRLAGGGELFF
CDR3 DNA: TGTGCCAGCAGCCCCCACGACCGACTAGCGGGCGGCGGGGAGCTGTTTTTT

V gene: TRBV5-6
D gene: -
J gene: TRBJ2-1
clone size: -
CDR3 protein: CASSLLGPTYNEQFF
CDR3 DNA: TGTGCCAGCAGCTTATTGGGACCCACATACAATGAGCAGTTCTTC

V gene: TRBV9
D gene: -
J gene: TRBJ1-1
clone size: few
CDR3 protein: CASSAYGNTEAFF
CDR3 DNA: TGTGCCAGCAGCGCCTACGGGAACACTGAAGCTTTCTTT

V gene: TRBV6-2/TRBV6-3
D gene: -
J gene: TRBJ1-1
clone size: -
CDR3 protein: CASSYTQQAFF
CDR3 DNA: TGTGCCAGCAGTTACACCCAGCAAGCTTTCTTT

V gene: TRBV29-1
D gene: -
J gene: TRBJ1-2
clone size: -
CDR3 protein: CSVVGGGANYGYTF
CDR3 DNA: TGCAGCGTTGTCGGGGGGGGAGCTAACTATGGCTACACCTTC

V gene: TRBV7-9
D gene: -
J gene: TRBJ2-1
clone size: -
CDR3 protein: CASSLEVPSYNEQFF
CDR3 DNA: TGTGCCAGCAGCTTGGAGGTCCCCTCCTACAATGAGCAGTTCTTC

V gene: TRBV29-1
D gene: -
J gene: TRBJ2-6
clone size: few
CDR3 protein: CSVWLAGRPGANVLTF
CDR3 DNA: TGCAGCGTTTGGTTGGCAGGGAGACCTGGGGCCAACGTCCTGACTTTC

V gene: TRBV25-1
D gene: -
J gene: TRBJ1-6
clone size: -
CDR3 protein: CASSEYLNPLHF
CDR3 DNA: TGTGCCAGCAGTGAATACCTAAATCCCCTCCACTTT

V gene: TRBV18
D gene: TRBD1
J gene: TRBJ1-1
clone size: -
CDR3 protein: CASSPGGVRTEAFF
CDR3 DNA: TGTGCCAGCTCCCCAGGGGGGGTACGGACTGAAGCTTTCTTT

V gene: TRBV7-2
D gene: TRBD2
J gene: TRBJ2-3
clone size: -
CDR3 protein: CASSARLAEGTDTQYF
CDR3 DNA: TGTGCCAGCAGCGCGCGACTAGCAGAGGGCACAGATACGCAGTATTTT

V gene: TRBV12-5
D gene: TRBD2
J gene: TRBJ2-1
clone size: -
CDR3 protein: CASGLDPTSGPYNEQFF
CDR3 DNA: TGTGCTAGTGGCTTGGACCCGACTAGCGGGCCGTACAATGAGCAGTTCTTC

V gene: TRBV6-4
D gene: -
J gene: TRBJ2-4
clone size: -
CDR3 protein: CASSDGDGIAKNIQYF
CDR3 DNA: TGTGCCAGCAGTGACGGGGACGGCATAGCCAAAAACATTCAGTACTTC

V gene: TRBV28
D gene: -
J gene: TRBJ2-1
clone size: -
CDR3 protein: CASSYRANEQFF
CDR3 DNA: TGTGCCAGCAGTTATAGGGCCAATGAGCAGTTCTTC

V gene: TRBV5-5
D gene: -
J gene: TRBJ2-5
clone size: -
CDR3 protein: CASSFYTQETQYF
CDR3 DNA: TGTGCCAGCAGCTTTTACACGCAAGAGACCCAGTACTTC

V gene: TRBV3-1
D gene: TRBD2
J gene: TRBJ2-1
clone size: -
CDR3 protein: CASSPGLVHNEQFF
CDR3 DNA: TGTGCCAGCAGCCCGGGACTAGTCCACAATGAGCAGTTCTTC

V gene: TRBV7-2
D gene: -
J gene: TRBJ1-2
clone size: few
CDR3 protein: CASSFIGAQGYTF
CDR3 DNA: TGTGCCAGCAGCTTTATAGGGGCACAAGGCTACACCTTC

V gene: TRBV29-1
D gene: -
J gene: TRBJ1-1
clone size: few
CDR3 protein: CSGRGGGVYTEAFF
CDR3 DNA: TGCAGCGGGCGAGGGGGTGGGGTGTACACTGAAGCTTTCTTT

V gene: TRBV7-2
D gene: TRBD1
J gene: TRBJ2-7
clone size: -
CDR3 protein: CASSPRQGTEQYF
CDR3 DNA: TGTGCCAGCAGCCCCCGACAGGGGACCGAGCAGTACTTC

V gene: TRBV5-1
D gene: -
J gene: TRBJ2-3
clone size: -
CDR3 protein: CASSLQGRGADTQYF
CDR3 DNA: TGCGCCAGCAGCTTGCAGGGGCGAGGGGCAGATACGCAGTATTTT

V gene: TRBV4-3
D gene: -
J gene: TRBJ2-3
clone size: few
CDR3 protein: CASSRDTSSTDTQYF
CDR3 DNA: TGCGCCAGCAGCCGGGACACGTCGAGCACAGATACGCAGTATTTT

V gene: TRBV15
D gene: -
J gene: TRBJ2-1
clone size: few
CDR3 protein: CATSRTQSSSYNEQFF
CDR3 DNA: TGTGCCACCAGCCGAACCCAATCTAGCTCCTACAATGAGCAGTTCTTC

V gene: TRBV20-1
D gene: TRBD1
J gene: TRBJ1-3
clone size: -
CDR3 protein: CSATGQTLFSGNTIYF
CDR3 DNA: TGCAGTGCCACGGGACAGACACTTTTCTCTGGAAACACCATATATTTT

V gene: TRBV7-2
D gene: TRBD2
J gene: TRBJ2-3
clone size: few
CDR3 protein: CASSAPSGSRDTQYF
CDR3 DNA: TGTGCCAGCAGCGCTCCTAGCGGGAGTAGAGATACGCAGTATTTT

V gene: TRBV4-2
D gene: -
J gene: TRBJ2-2
clone size: -
CDR3 protein: CASSQIGPGPRELFF
CDR3 DNA: TGTGCCAGCAGCCAAATCGGGCCCGGGCCCCGGGAGCTGTTTTTT

V gene: TRBV7-6
D gene: TRBD2
J gene: TRBJ2-3
clone size: -
CDR3 protein: CASSLEREGTDTQYF
CDR3 DNA: TGTGCCAGCAGCTTAGAGCGGGAGGGCACAGATACGCAGTATTTT

V gene: TRBV6-1
D gene: -
J gene: TRBJ2-1
clone size: -
CDR3 protein: CASSPASRNEQFF
CDR3 DNA: TGTGCCAGCAGTCCGGCCTCTCGGAATGAGCAGTTCTTC